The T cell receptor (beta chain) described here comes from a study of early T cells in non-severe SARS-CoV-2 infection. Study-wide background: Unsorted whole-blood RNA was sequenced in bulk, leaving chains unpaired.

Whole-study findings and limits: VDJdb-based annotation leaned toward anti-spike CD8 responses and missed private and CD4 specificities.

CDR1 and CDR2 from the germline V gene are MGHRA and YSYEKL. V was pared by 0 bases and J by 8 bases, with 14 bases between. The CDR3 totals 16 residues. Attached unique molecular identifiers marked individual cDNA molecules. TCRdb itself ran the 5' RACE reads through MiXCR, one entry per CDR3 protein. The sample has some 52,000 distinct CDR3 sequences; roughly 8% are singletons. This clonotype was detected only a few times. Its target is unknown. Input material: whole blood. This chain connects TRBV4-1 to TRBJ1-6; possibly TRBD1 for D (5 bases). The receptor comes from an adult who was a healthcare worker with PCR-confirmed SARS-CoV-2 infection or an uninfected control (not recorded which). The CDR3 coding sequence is TGCGCCAGCAGCCAAGAGGCAGGGACCCCCTATTCACCCCTCCACTTT. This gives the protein CASSQEAGTPYSPLHF.